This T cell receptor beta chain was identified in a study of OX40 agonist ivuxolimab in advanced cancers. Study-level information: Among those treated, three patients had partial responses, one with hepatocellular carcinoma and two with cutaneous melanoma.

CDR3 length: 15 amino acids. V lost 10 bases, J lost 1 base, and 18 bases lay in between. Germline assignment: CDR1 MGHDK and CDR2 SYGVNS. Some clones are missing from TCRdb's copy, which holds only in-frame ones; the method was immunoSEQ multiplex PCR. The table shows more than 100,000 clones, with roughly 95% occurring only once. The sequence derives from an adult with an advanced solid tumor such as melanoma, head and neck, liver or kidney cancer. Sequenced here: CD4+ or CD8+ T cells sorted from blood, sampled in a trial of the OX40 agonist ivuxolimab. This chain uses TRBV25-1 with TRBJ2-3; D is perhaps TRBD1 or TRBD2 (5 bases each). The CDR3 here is CATKVRGVGTDTQYF. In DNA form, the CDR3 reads TGTGCCACTAAAGTGAGGGGCGTGGGCACAGATACGCAGTATTTT.